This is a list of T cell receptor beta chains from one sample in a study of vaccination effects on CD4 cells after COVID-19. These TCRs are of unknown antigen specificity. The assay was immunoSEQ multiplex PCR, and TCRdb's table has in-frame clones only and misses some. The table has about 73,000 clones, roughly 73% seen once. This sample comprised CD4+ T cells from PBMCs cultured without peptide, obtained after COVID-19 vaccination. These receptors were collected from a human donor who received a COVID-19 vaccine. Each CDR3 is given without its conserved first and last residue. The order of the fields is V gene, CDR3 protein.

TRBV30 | AAFPGSNTGELF
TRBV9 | ASSSSGFREKLF
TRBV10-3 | AISSIPSVNTEAF
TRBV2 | ASSEGGLAGYTGELF
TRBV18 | ASSPERPIHTEAF
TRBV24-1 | ATSTGTGVSNEKLF
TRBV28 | ASSPLGGSYSNQPQH
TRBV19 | ASSMVNQPQH
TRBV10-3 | ALRRDRGITEAF
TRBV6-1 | ASSESGPNYGYT
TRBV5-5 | ASSLPTDSGANVLT
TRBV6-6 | ASSNRDRGGPIQY
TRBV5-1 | ASSLVPWDNEQF
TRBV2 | ASKTLNNSPLH
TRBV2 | ASSRIRAEAF
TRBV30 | AWDHSNQPQH
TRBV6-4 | ASRHQTTGRNYNEQF
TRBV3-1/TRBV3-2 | ASSPTGGYGYT
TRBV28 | ASSFLQGDYGYT
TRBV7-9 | ASNRQANTEAF
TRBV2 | ASRRTGNGYT
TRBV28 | ASRRSGQPQH